The present TCR beta chain was sequenced within a study of T-cell memory formation after mild COVID-19. TCRdb processed the 5' RACE reads anew with MiXCR; each CDR3 protein has one entry. Counted here are under 250,000 distinct CDR3 sequences, around 9.5% occurring once; the ten biggest clones make up about 3.8%. Germline CDR1 SNHLY, CDR2 FYNNEI. This CDR3 region has 13 residues. V trimming: 8 bases; J trimming: 1 base; junction bases outside the gene matches: 1. This clonotype was seen repeatedly, ten times or more. The clonotype originates from a man aged 18 to 29 who had mild COVID-19 (a few samples of this study predate the infection). Cell type and time point are not known. The V and J genes are TRBV2 and TRBJ2-4, with TRBD2 identical over 8 bases. Input material: PBMCs or a T cell subset sorted from them (not recorded which). CDR3 region: CASRGGAKNIQYF. CDR3 DNA sequence: TGTGCCAGCCGGGGGGGTGCCAAAAACATTCAGTACTTC.